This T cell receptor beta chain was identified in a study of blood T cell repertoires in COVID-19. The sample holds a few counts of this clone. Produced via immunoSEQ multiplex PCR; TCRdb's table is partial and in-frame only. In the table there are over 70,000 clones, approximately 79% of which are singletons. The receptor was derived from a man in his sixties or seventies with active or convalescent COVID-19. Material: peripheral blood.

The CDR3 sequence is CASGTGGEADTQYF. CDR3 coding DNA: TGTGCCAGCGGAACTGGGGGGGAGGCAGATACGCAGTATTTT. The chain recombines TRBV6-5 with TRBJ2-3; 7 positions agree with TRBD2. Germline CDR1 MNHEY, CDR2 SVGAGI. Germline trimming cut 8 bases from V and 4 bases from J; bases unmatched to any gene: 9. The length of the CDR3 is 14 residues.